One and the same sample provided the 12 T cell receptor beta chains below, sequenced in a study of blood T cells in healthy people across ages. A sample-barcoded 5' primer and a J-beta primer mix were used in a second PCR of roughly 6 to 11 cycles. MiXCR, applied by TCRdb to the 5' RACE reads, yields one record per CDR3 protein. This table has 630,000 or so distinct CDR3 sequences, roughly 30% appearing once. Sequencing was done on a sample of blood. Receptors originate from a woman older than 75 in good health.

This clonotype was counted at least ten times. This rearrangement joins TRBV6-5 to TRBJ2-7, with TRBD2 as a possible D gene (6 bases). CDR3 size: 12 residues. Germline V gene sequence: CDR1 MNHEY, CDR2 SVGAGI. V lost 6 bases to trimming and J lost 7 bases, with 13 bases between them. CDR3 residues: CASSRTEGEQYF. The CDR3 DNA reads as TGTGCCAGCAGCCGAACGGAGGGGGAGCAGTACTTC.

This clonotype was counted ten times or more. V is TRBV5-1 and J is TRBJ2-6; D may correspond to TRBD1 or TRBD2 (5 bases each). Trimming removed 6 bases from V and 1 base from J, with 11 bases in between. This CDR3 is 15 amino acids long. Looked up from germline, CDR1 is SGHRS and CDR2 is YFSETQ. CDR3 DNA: TGCGCCAGCACCCGAGAGGGGTCTGGGGCCAACGTCCTGACTTTC. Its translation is CASTREGSGANVLTF.

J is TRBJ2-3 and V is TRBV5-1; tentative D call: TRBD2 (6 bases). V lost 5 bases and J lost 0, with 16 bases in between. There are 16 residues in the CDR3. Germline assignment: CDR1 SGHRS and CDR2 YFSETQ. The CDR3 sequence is CASSPFRGSSTDTQYF. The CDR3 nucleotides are TGCGCCAGCAGTCCCTTCCGGGGGTCTAGCACAGATACGCAGTATTTT.

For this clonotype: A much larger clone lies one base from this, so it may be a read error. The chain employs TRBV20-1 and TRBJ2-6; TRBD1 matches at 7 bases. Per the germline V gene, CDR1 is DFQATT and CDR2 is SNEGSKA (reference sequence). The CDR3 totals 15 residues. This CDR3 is CSASEGATGANVRTF. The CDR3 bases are TGCAGTGCTAGTGAGGGGGCGACTGGGGCCAACGTCCGGACTTTC.

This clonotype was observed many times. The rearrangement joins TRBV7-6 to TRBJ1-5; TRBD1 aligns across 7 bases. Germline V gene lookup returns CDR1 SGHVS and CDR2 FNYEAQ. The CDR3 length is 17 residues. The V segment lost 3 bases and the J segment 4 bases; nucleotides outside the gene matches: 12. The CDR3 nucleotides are TGTGCCAGCAGCTTGGGGGCCAGGGGGGTACCGAATCAGCCCCAGCATTTT. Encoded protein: CASSLGARGVPNQPQHF.

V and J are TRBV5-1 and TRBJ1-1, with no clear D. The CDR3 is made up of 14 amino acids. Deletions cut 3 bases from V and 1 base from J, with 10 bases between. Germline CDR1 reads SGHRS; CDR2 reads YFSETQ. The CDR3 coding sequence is TGCGCCAGCAGCTGGGGTACACAGAACACTGAAGCTTTCTTT. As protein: CASSWGTQNTEAFF.

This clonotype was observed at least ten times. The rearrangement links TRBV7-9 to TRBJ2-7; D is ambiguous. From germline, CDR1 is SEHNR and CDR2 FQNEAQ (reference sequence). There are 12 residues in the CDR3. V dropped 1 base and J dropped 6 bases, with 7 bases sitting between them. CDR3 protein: CASSLVSSEQYF. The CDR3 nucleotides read TGTGCCAGCAGCTTAGTGTCGTCCGAGCAGTACTTC.

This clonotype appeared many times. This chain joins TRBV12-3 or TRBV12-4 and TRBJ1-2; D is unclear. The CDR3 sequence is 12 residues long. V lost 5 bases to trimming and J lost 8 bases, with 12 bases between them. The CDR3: CASSISTGGYTF. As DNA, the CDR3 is TGTGCCAGCAGTATATCGACCGGGGGCTACACCTTC.

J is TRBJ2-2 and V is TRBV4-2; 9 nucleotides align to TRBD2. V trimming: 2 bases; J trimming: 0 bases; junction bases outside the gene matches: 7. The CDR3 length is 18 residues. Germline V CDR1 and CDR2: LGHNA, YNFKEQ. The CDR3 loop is CASSQLPSGTANTGELFF. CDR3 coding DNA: TGTGCCAGCAGCCAATTACCTAGCGGGACCGCGAACACCGGGGAGCTGTTTTTT.

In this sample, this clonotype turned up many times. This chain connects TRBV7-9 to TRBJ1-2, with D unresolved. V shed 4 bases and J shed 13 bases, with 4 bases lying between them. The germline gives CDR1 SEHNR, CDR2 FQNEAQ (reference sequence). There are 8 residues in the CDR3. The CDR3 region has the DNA TGTGCCAGCAGCTCGGTCACCTTC. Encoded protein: CASSSVTF.

The CDR3 DNA sequence: TGTGCCAGCAGCTTAGAGACCCAACGGTTTTTT. It is translated as CASSLETQRFF. The chain has TRBV7-2 and TRBJ1-4; no definite D call. The ends were cut back, 1 base at V and 16 bases at J, with 10 bases in the middle. This CDR3 has 11 residues. Looked up from germline, CDR1 is SGHTA and CDR2 is FQGNSA.

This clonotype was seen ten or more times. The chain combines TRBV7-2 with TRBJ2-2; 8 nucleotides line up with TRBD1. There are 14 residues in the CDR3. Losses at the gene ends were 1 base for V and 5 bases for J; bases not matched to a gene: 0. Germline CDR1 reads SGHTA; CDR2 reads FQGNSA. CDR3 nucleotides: TGTGCCAGCAGCTTAGGACAGGGGACCGGGGAGCTGTTTTTT. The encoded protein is CASSLGQGTGELFF.